This T cell receptor (beta chain) was sequenced in a study of T cell responses to AZD1222 COVID-19 vaccine. For the study at large: Second-dose groups at about 4 or about 12 weeks were pooled. Findings of the study overall: Targeting of unmutated variant regions was reportedly seen in nearly half of spike-specific TCRs. Once two AZD1222 doses were given, Spike-specific TCR breadth and depth went up.

V lost 3 bases, J lost 0 bases, and 12 bases lay in between. The CDR3 totals 16 residues. Germline loops: CDR1 LNHDA, CDR2 SQIVND (reference sequence). The repertoire was sequenced with immunoSEQ multiplex PCR; TCRdb's copy has only in-frame clones and lacks some. The sample has 150,000 to 200,000 clones; approximately 94% are singletons. A note on this clone: Its specificity is not known.

The chain links TRBV19 to TRBJ2-1; TRBD1 is a possible D gene (5 bases). The material was peripheral blood, obtained on day 0 of AZD1222 vaccination. The TCR originated in an adult in good health. The CDR3 region is CASSMNPQGSYNEQFF. The CDR3 nucleotides are TGTGCCAGTAGTATGAACCCCCAGGGCTCCTACAATGAGCAGTTCTTC.